The 10 T cell receptor beta chains below come from one sample, sequenced in a study of shared clonotypes between healthy human individuals. Profiled with immunoSEQ multiplex PCR; TCRdb holds only in-frame clones, not every one. In the table there are about 530,000 clones, 90% to 96% of which are singletons. Sequencing input: naive CD4+ T cells sorted from blood. Specified subset: CD45RA+ positively selected. The receptors were gathered from a woman in her twenties or thirties in good health.

V is TRBV28 and J is TRBJ1-5; D gene uncertain. The CDR3 runs to 16 residues. Trimming pared 5 bases from V and 3 bases from J, leaving 17 bases between. Germline lookup yields CDR1 MDHEN and CDR2 SYDVKM. The CDR3 sequence: CASSPSGRFYNQPQHF. The DNA for the CDR3 is TGTGCCAGCAGTCCCTCGGGTAGGTTTTACAATCAGCCCCAGCATTTT. The variable domain in full, with the rest retrieved from reference TRBV28 and TRBJ1-5, is DVKVTQSSRYLVKRTGEKVFLECVQDMDHENMFWYRQDPGLGLRLIYFSYDVKMKEKGDIPEGYSVSREKKERFSLILESASTNQTSMYLCASSPSGRFYNQPQHFGDGTRLSIL.

The chain combines TRBV7-9 with TRBJ1-3; D uncertain. Germline values: CDR1 SEHNR, CDR2 FQNEAQ (reference sequence). Between the trimmed V and J ends, which lost 6 bases and 0 bases, there was a span of 18 bases. The CDR3 has 17 residues. The CDR3 spells CASSPKGLGSSGNTIYF. The CDR3 coding sequence is TGTGCCAGCAGTCCCAAGGGTTTGGGCAGCTCTGGAAACACCATATATTTT.

The chain employs TRBV2 and TRBJ2-7; unclear D gene. The CDR3 runs 12 residues. Germline assignment: CDR1 SNHLY and CDR2 FYNNEI. V lost 6 bases to trimming and J lost 6 bases, with 12 bases between them. The CDR3, as DNA: TGTGCCAGCAGAACGGAACCTAGCGAGCAGTACTTC. This translates into CASRTEPSEQYF. Full variable domain (missing parts from reference TRBV2 and TRBJ2-7): EPEVTQTPSHQVTQMGQEVILRCVPISNHLYFYWYRQILGQKVEFLVSFYNNEISEKSEIFDDQFSVERPDGSNFTLKIRSTKLEDSAMYFCASRTEPSEQYFGPGTRLTVT.

This chain uses TRBV28 with TRBJ1-4, with a tentative D call TRBD1 (5 bases). Trimming removed 3 bases from V and 6 bases from J, with 8 bases in between. CDR3 length equals 13 residues. Germline CDR1 MDHEN, CDR2 SYDVKM. CDR3 in DNA: TGTGCCAGCAGTTTCAGGGTGTATGAAAAACTGTTTTTT. Encoded protein: CASSFRVYEKLFF.

The rearrangement joins TRBV11-3 to TRBJ1-3; no clear D. Germline V CDR1 and CDR2: SGHNT, YENEEA. The V end lost 5 bases, the J end lost 0 bases, and 8 bases lay between the germline ends. CDR3 size: 14 residues. The CDR3, as DNA: TGTGCCAGCAGCCGGCTTTCCTCTGGAAACACCATATATTTT. As protein: CASSRLSSGNTIYF.

J is TRBJ1-4 and V is TRBV19; D is unclear. The CDR3 length is 14 residues. V was clipped by 4 bases and J by 1 base, with 7 bases between them. Germline lookup yields CDR1 LNHDA and CDR2 SQIVND (reference sequence). CDR3 in DNA: TGTGCCAGTAGTACTTGGGAAACTAATGAAAAACTGTTTTTT. Protein sequence: CASSTWETNEKLFF.

The chain couples TRBV18 to TRBJ2-1; the D is unclear. CDR3 length equals 13 residues. Germline CDR1 KGHSH, CDR2 LQKENI. V lost 6 bases, J lost 12 bases, and 18 bases lay in between. The CDR3 nucleotides are TGTGCCAGCTCGACCACGGAGACACTACGGCAGTTCTTC. Translating gives CASSTTETLRQFF.

This clone was seen once. V is TRBV2 and J is TRBJ2-7; the D is unclear. Germline assignment: CDR1 SNHLY and CDR2 FYNNEI. Trimming took off 7 bases at V and 5 bases at J, with 12 bases between the two ends. The CDR3 has 12 amino acids. CDR3 loop: CASKALLDEQYF. CDR3 sequence (DNA): TGTGCCAGCAAGGCCCTCTTGGACGAGCAGTACTTC. Full variable domain (missing parts from reference TRBV2 and TRBJ2-7): EPEVTQTPSHQVTQMGQEVILRCVPISNHLYFYWYRQILGQKVEFLVSFYNNEISEKSEIFDDQFSVERPDGSNFTLKIRSTKLEDSAMYFCASKALLDEQYFGPGTRLTVT.

This clone was seen once. The V gene is TRBV6-5, the J gene TRBJ2-7, with 13 nucleotides matching TRBD2. V lost 3 bases and J lost 6; bases outside the gene matches: 5. CDR3 length equals 15 residues. From germline, CDR1 is MNHEY and CDR2 SVGAGI. The CDR3 loop is CASSYEGLAGVEQYF. The CDR3 nucleotides read TGTGCCAGCAGTTATGAAGGACTAGCGGGAGTCGAGCAGTACTTC.

The chain joins TRBV10-2 to TRBJ2-7, with D perhaps TRBD2 (5 bases). The CDR3 length is 11 residues. Looked up from germline, CDR1 is WSHSY and CDR2 is SAAADI. V was clipped by 3 bases and J by 6 bases, with 6 bases between them. Written as DNA, the CDR3 is TGCGCCAGCAGTGACCGGGGCGAGCAGTACTTC. Its translation is CASSDRGEQYF.